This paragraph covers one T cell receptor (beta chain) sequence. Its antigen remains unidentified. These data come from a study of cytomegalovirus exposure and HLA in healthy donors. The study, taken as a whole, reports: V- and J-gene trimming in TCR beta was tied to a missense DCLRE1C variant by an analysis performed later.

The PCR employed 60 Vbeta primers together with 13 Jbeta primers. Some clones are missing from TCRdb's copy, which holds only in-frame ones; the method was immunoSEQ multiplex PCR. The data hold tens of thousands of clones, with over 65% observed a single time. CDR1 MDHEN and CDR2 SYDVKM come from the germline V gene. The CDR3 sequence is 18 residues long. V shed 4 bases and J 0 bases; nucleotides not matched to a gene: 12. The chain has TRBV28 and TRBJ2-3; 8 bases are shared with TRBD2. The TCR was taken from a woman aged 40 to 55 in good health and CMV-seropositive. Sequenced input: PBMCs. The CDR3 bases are TGTGCCAGCAGTTCCCGAGGTCTTAGCGGGAAAAGCACAGATACGCAGTATTTT. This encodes CASSSRGLSGKSTDTQYF.